A selection of T cell receptor beta chains follows, all from one sample in a study of CXCR3-negative and CXCR3-positive naive CD8 T cells. TCRdb reanalyzed the 5' RACE reads and collapses them to one entry per CDR3 protein, without DNA. This sample's table reports 75,000 to 100,000 distinct CDR3 sequences. Sample: naive CXCR3+ CD8+ T cells from blood. The receptors derive from a human donor in good health. Some clones in this sample may be carry-over from other donors' samples. Each CDR3 is given with its conserved first and last residue.

j_call v_call cdr3_aa
TRBJ1-6 TRBV3-1 CASSTGQGDNSPLHF
TRBJ1-1 TRBV7-9 CASSLGQGGPTEAFF
TRBJ1-5 TRBV21-1 CASSPRSQGGQHF
TRBJ1-1 TRBV19 CASRGGFAEAFF
TRBJ1-1 TRBV20-1 CSDTLSGTTEAFF
TRBJ2-5 TRBV7-9 CASSVDRGRETQYF
TRBJ2-7 TRBV5-1 CASSLAGTSGNEQYF
TRBJ2-5 TRBV27 CASSPNQETQYF
TRBJ2-3 TRBV20-1 CSASGRLAPDTQYF
TRBJ1-1 TRBV7-7 CASSSLILRTTEAFF
TRBJ2-7 TRBV6-5 CASSYTKTGLQYF
TRBJ2-2 TRBV15 CATSHPRDGELFF
TRBJ1-3 TRBV5-1 CASSPTDSSGNTIYF
TRBJ1-1 TRBV6-1 CASSELGDNTEAFF
TRBJ1-2 TRBV28 CASSYFQGAYGYTF
TRBJ2-1 TRBV24-1 CATSDLRVWNEQFF
TRBJ2-7 TRBV6-5 CASAHRGPYEQYF
TRBJ1-5 TRBV7-9 CASSPSETGNQPQHF
TRBJ2-7 TRBV27 CASSLSGTSVYEQYF
TRBJ1-5 TRBV24-1 CATSDERNQPQHF
TRBJ1-1 TRBV5-5 CDSRYRGNTEAFF
TRBJ2-1 TRBV12-3/TRBV12-4 CASSPRQETYNEQFF
TRBJ2-7 TRBV12-3/TRBV12-4 CASSFRTGSYEQYF
TRBJ2-7 TRBV20-1 CSAKGTTFYEQYF
TRBJ2-7 TRBV4-1 CASSHRTTSSYEQYF
TRBJ2-3 TRBV5-1 CASSLISGDTDTQYF
TRBJ1-1 TRBV7-8 CASSPQGKYTEAFF
TRBJ1-3 TRBV25-1 CASSEYFGGYENTIYF
TRBJ1-3 TRBV5-5 CASSAGRNSGNTIYF
TRBJ1-5 TRBV27 CASSRTGSNQPQHF
TRBJ2-7 TRBV6-2/TRBV6-3 CASSYPRTSGRKMLYF
TRBJ2-7 TRBV9 CARSAGTSVYEQYF
TRBJ2-2 TRBV6-2/TRBV6-3 CASLGVVGELFF
TRBJ1-1 TRBV28 CASVNEGRENTEAFF
TRBJ2-5 TRBV4-2 CASSQDKEQGERTAETQYF
TRBJ1-4 TRBV6-5 CASSLQTTNEKLFF
TRBJ2-7 TRBV6-2/TRBV6-3 CASSYSDSGSVPSYEQYF
TRBJ1-1 TRBV6-2/TRBV6-3 CASSYPGTGGTEAFF
TRBJ2-7 TRBV7-9 CASSPLPRYEQYF
TRBJ2-7 TRBV7-7 CASSLVGGDEQYF
TRBJ2-7 TRBV20-1 CSASLSGRSSYEQYF
TRBJ1-2 TRBV29-1 CSVEAAGVIRNDYGYTF
TRBJ2-3 TRBV6-6 CASSYTRPDTQYF
TRBJ2-5 TRBV7-6 CASSTSDWGRETQYF
TRBJ2-2 TRBV14 CASSRWGGTTGELFF
TRBJ2-1 TRBV5-1 CASRQLLAGVYNEQFF
TRBJ2-2 TRBV29-1 CSVEEQPGGGELFF
TRBJ2-1 TRBV3-1 CASSHTREGSYNEQFF
TRBJ1-1 TRBV20-1 CSASAAEGSMNTEAFF
TRBJ1-1 TRBV20-1 CSARVPENTEAFF